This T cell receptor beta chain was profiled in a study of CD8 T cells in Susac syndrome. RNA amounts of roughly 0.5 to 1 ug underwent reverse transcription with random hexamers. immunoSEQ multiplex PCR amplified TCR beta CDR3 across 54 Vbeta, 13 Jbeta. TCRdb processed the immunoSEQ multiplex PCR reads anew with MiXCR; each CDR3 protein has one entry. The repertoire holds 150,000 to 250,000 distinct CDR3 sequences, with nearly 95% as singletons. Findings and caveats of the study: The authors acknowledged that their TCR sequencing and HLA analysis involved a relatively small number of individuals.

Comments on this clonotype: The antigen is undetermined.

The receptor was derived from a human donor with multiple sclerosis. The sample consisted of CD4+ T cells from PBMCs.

The CDR3 nucleotides read TGCAGCGGAACCAGACAGGGTACCATGAACACTGAAGCTTTCTTT. Translated: CSGTRQGTMNTEAFF. V usage is TRBV29-1 and J usage is TRBJ1-1; 7 positions agree with TRBD1. The length of the CDR3 is 15 residues. The germline V gene has CDR1 SQVTM and CDR2 ANQGSEA. J was trimmed by 0 bases and V by 7 bases; bases with no gene match: 11.